These 26 T cell receptor beta chains share one sample of origin, sequenced in a study of metastatic and nonmetastatic thyroid tumors. TCRdb re-called the PCR reads through MiXCR. Here the sample spans about 6,200 clones, roughly 30% being singletons. None of the patients had undergone any treatment ahead of thyroid surgery. Sequenced: adjacent normal tissue. The receptors here all came from a female donor with papillary thyroid cancer or a benign thyroid nodule (not recorded which). Some clones in this sample may be carry-over from other donors' samples.

This sequence joins TRBV5-8 and TRBJ1-1, with D unclear. CDR3 length equals 15 residues. V was trimmed by 0 bases and J by 1 base, leaving 10 bases between them. Germline lookup yields CDR1 SGHTS and CDR2 YDEGEE. The CDR3 nucleotides read TGTGCCAGCAGCTTGGGAGGGCACAGGAACACTGAAGCTTTCTTT. Translation: CASSLGGHRNTEAFF.

A few counts support this clone. The chain has TRBV6-5 and TRBJ1-5; D is unclear. The CDR3 covers 14 residues. Trimming left V 0 bases short and J 2 bases short, with 5 bases between. Germline CDR1 MNHEY, CDR2 SVGAGI. The CDR3 DNA sequence: TGTGCCAGCAGTTACTCATTGGGCAATCAGCCCCAGCATTTT. Protein: CASSYSLGNQPQHF.

This clone has only a few counts. V usage is TRBV6-5 and J usage is TRBJ1-1; D remains unclear. Germline CDR1 is MNHEY and CDR2 is SVGAGI. Trimming left V 0 bases short and J 4 bases short, with 12 bases between. The CDR3 is 15 residues long. The CDR3, as DNA: TGTGCCAGCAGTTACTCCGGGGTGGGCGGCACTGAAGCTTTCTTT. Encoded protein: CASSYSGVGGTEAFF.

This clone was seen only a few times. Sequence at one end of the junction differs from germline and may be a read error. This chain uses TRBV6-6 with TRBJ1-6; D call uncertain. Germline CDR1 reads MNHNY; CDR2 reads SVGAGI (reference sequence). This CDR3 region has 14 residues. The CDR3 region is CASSYVRDNSPLHF. DNA of the CDR3: TGTGCTAGCAGTTACGTTAGAGATAATTCACCCCTCCACTTT.

The V and J genes are TRBV20-1 and TRBJ2-3; TRBD2 matches 12 bases. V shed 5 bases, J shed 6 bases, and the junction held 6 bases outside the gene matches. The CDR3 runs to 14 residues. From germline, CDR1 is DFQATT and CDR2 SNEGSKA (reference sequence). For the CDR3, the DNA is TGCAGTGCTCCGTCTAGCGGGAGGGGTGATACGCAGTATTTT. It specifies CSAPSSGRGDTQYF.

The chain combines TRBV5-1 with TRBJ2-1, with TRBD1 matching 8 bases. The J call may be faulty, since TRBJ2-7 better matches the DNA end. This CDR3 comprises 15 residues. Per germline, CDR1 SGHRS and CDR2 YFSETQ. CDR3 protein: CASSSVQGVQNEQYF. CDR3 coding DNA: TGCGCCAGCAGCTCGGTACAGGGGGTCCAAAATGAGCAGTACTTC.

This clone has a handful of counts. The CDR3 loop is CASSSGTQTYEQYF. The DNA of the CDR3 is TGTGCCAGTAGTTCAGGGACCCAAACCTACGAGCAGTACTTC. The rearrangement joins TRBV19 to TRBJ2-7; D possibly matches TRBD1 or TRBD2 (5 bases each). V gave up 5 bases and J gave up 2 bases, with 13 bases separating them. CDR1 and CDR2 (germline): LNHDA, SQIVND (reference sequence). This CDR3 comprises 14 residues.

The rearrangement uses TRBV7-9 and TRBJ1-2; possibly TRBD1 for D (6 bases). This CDR3 has 13 amino acids. V was trimmed by 3 bases and J by 3 bases, leaving 8 bases between them. Germline CDR1 SEHNR, CDR2 FQNEAQ (reference sequence). This CDR3 is CASSLHRDYGYTF. As DNA, the CDR3 is TGTGCCAGCAGCTTGCACAGGGACTATGGCTACACCTTC.

The V gene is TRBV11-1, the J gene TRBJ1-1; TRBD1 matches 10 bases. The germline CDR1 and CDR2 sequences are SGHAT and FQDESV (reference sequence). The CDR3 is 16 amino acids. With V trimmed by 7 bases and J by 1 base, 9 bases remained unmatched. CDR3 coding DNA: TGTGCCAGCATCACTTGGGGACAGGGGACGAACACTGAAGCTTTCTTT. This sequence encodes CASITWGQGTNTEAFF.

In this sample, this clone turned up a few times. This chain connects TRBV6-1 to TRBJ2-7; D may be TRBD1 or TRBD2 (5 bases each). Germline V lookup: CDR1 MNHNS, CDR2 SASEGT. V lost 6 bases to trimming and J lost 0 bases, with 12 bases between them. The CDR3 spans 14 residues. Here the CDR3 DNA reads TGTGCCAGCAGAATCCGGGACCTCTCCTACGAGCAGTACTTC. Translating it yields CASRIRDLSYEQYF.

A few counts support this clone. The V call is TRBV12-3 or TRBV12-4, the J call TRBJ2-2; 7 positions match TRBD2. The ends lost 5 bases at V and 6 bases at J; junction bases unmatched: 3. This CDR3 region has 13 residues. Here the CDR3 reads CASSPAGAGELFF. The CDR3 DNA reads as TGTGCCAGCAGTCCGGCGGGGGCCGGGGAGCTGTTTTTT.

The chain is built from TRBV20-1 and TRBJ1-5; D call uncertain. Germline values: CDR1 DFQATT, CDR2 SNEGSKA (reference sequence). The CDR3 runs to 13 residues. The germline V and J ends were trimmed by 5 bases and 0 bases, with 8 bases remaining between them. In DNA form, the CDR3 reads TGCAGTGCTGCTGACAATAGCAATCAGCCCCAGCATTTT. It yields the protein CSAADNSNQPQHF.

The V and J genes are TRBV20-1 and TRBJ1-6; a weak D match, TRBD1 (6 bases). The germline CDR1 and CDR2 sequences are DFQATT and SNEGSKA (reference sequence). V gave up 1 base and J gave up 0 bases, with 13 bases separating them. The CDR3 loop spans 17 amino acids. The CDR3 DNA follows: TGCAGTGCTAGAGTTAACAGGGTTCTCTCCTATAATTCACCCCTCCACTTT. It translates to CSARVNRVLSYNSPLHF.

The chain links TRBV10-3 to TRBJ2-1, with 7 nucleotides matching TRBD2. V shed 5 bases and J 5 bases; nucleotides not matched to a gene: 9. This CDR3 is 15 amino acids long. Germline CDR1 and CDR2: ENHRY and SYGVKD. The CDR3 spells CAISSPGLHHNEQFF. The CDR3 DNA follows: TGTGCCATCAGTTCTCCGGGACTACACCACAATGAGCAGTTCTTC.

Here the CDR3 DNA reads TGTGCCAGCAGTTCCCTGACTCTTAGCACAGATACGCAGTATTTT. This codes for CASSSLTLSTDTQYF. The genes are TRBV27 and TRBJ2-3; D is uncertain. Germline assignment: CDR1 MNHEY and CDR2 SMNVEV (reference sequence). CDR3 length: 15 amino acids. The V gene lost 4 bases and the J gene lost 0 bases, with 11 bases spanning the gap.

This clone was counted between two and nine times. The same CDR3 is also encoded by other DNA sequences in this sample. The chain carries TRBV20-1 and TRBJ1-2; D is unclear. Deletions cut 6 bases from V and 5 bases from J, with 22 bases between. CDR3 size: 15 residues. From germline, CDR1 is DFQATT and CDR2 SNEGSKA (reference sequence). Here the CDR3 reads CSAKEVGKPIYGYTF. CDR3 nucleotides: TGCAGTGCGAAGGAGGTGGGGAAGCCGATTTATGGCTACACCTTC.

The sample holds a few counts of this clone. The rearrangement links TRBV6-1 to TRBJ2-1; TRBD1 matches 9 bases. Trimming at V came to 10 bases and at J to 7 bases, leaving 8 bases not matched to a gene. Per germline, CDR1 MNHNS and CDR2 SASEGT. This CDR3 is built from 13 residues. CDR3 in DNA: TGTGCCACTACCGGGACAGGGCTAAATGAGCAGTTCTTC. Amino acid sequence: CATTGTGLNEQFF.

This clone qualifies as large. The CDR3 DNA reads TGCAGTGCTAGACCCGTAGCGGGGGGCCTCACCGGGGAGCTGTTTTTT. Translated, it gives CSARPVAGGLTGELFF. V gene TRBV20-1 combines with J gene TRBJ2-2, with 10 positions matching TRBD2. J was trimmed by 4 bases and V by 2 bases; bases with no gene match: 7. The CDR3 is 16 amino acids. Germline CDR1 and CDR2: DFQATT and SNEGSKA (reference sequence).

The J gene is TRBJ1-2, the V gene TRBV7-9; D is perhaps TRBD1 (6 bases). V was pared by 4 bases and J by 4 bases, with 10 bases between. From germline, CDR1 is SEHNR and CDR2 FQNEAQ (reference sequence). There are 13 residues in the CDR3. CDR3: CASSSEQGYGYTF. The CDR3 nucleotides are TGTGCCAGCAGCTCGGAACAGGGCTATGGCTACACCTTC.

This clone was observed once. The chain employs TRBV20-1 and TRBJ1-2; tentative D call: TRBD1 (5 bases). Trimming removed 1 base from V and 4 bases from J, with 13 bases in between. CDR3 length equals 14 residues. CDR1 is DFQATT, CDR2 SNEGSKA, per germline (reference sequence). The CDR3 DNA sequence: TGCAGTGCTAGAGGCGAGCGGGGCCTCTATGGCTACACCTTC. This gives the protein CSARGERGLYGYTF.

This clone was observed a handful of times. The genes are TRBV28 and TRBJ1-2, with 9 bases fitting TRBD1. This CDR3 has 15 amino acids. CDR1 and CDR2 from the germline V gene are MDHEN and SYDVKM. With V trimmed by 5 bases and J by 2 bases, 6 bases remained unmatched. The CDR3 nucleotides are TGTGCCAGCAGTACGGGGGACAGGGCAAACTATGGCTACACCTTC. This translates into CASSTGDRANYGYTF.

This clone was counted a few times. J is TRBJ2-7 and V is TRBV19; D possibly corresponds to TRBD2 (5 bases). The CDR3 spans 13 residues. V was cut by 4 bases and J by 3 bases, with 10 bases left in between. Germline V gene sequence: CDR1 LNHDA, CDR2 SQIVND (reference sequence). CDR3 bases: TGTGCCAGTAGTACTCACGGAGGCTACGAGCAGTACTTC. The encoded protein is CASSTHGGYEQYF.

This clone was observed a handful of times. This rearrangement joins TRBV6-2 or TRBV6-3 to TRBJ1-1, with TRBD1 matching over 7 bases. CDR1 MNHEY and CDR2 SVGEGT come from the germline V gene. Trimming cost V 6 bases and J 4 bases; bases outside gene matches: 11. The CDR3 runs 15 residues. The CDR3 is CASSPPTGFTTEAFF. CDR3 sequence (DNA): TGTGCCAGCAGCCCTCCGACAGGGTTTACCACTGAAGCTTTCTTT.

To note about this clone: Without the conserved terminal phenylalanine or tryptophan, this CDR3 likely stems from a read error. The chain employs TRBV12-3 or TRBV12-4 and TRBJ2-7; 8 positions match TRBD1. The V gene end was trimmed by 6 bases and the J gene end by 2 bases; junction bases not matched to a gene: 6. The CDR3 length is 14 residues. CDR3 sequence: CASRLATGAYEQYG. The CDR3 coding sequence is TGTGCCAGCAGGTTGGCGACAGGGGCCTACGAGCAGTACGGC.

This clone was recorded a few times. This chain connects TRBV7-2 to TRBJ1-2; D remains unclear. Germline-derived CDR1 and CDR2 are SGHTA and FQGNSA. This CDR3 comprises 12 residues. Deletions cut 0 bases from V and 7 bases from J, with 6 bases between. The CDR3 reads CASSLAGFGYTF. DNA of the CDR3: TGTGCCAGCAGCTTAGCCGGCTTTGGCTACACCTTC.

This clone has just a few counts. This rearrangement joins TRBV6-4 to TRBJ2-2; no reliable D call. The CDR3 length is 13 residues. V was trimmed by 2 bases and J by 4 bases, leaving 5 bases between them. The germline CDR1 and CDR2 sequences are MRHNA and SNTAGT. The CDR3 sequence: CASSDESTGELFF. The CDR3 bases are TGTGCCAGCAGTGACGAGAGCACCGGGGAGCTGTTTTTT.